This T cell receptor (beta chain) was obtained from a study of T-cell reconstitution after alpha-beta-depleted transplantation in children. With 0 bases removed from V and 0 bases from J, the gap between germline ends came to 5 bases. CDR1 and CDR2 from the germline V gene are LGHDT and YNNKEL (reference sequence). The CDR3 covers 14 residues. Only a few counts were recorded for this clonotype. TCRbeta library preparation incorporated unique molecular identifiers. MiXCR, run by TCRdb on the PCR reads, gives a single entry per CDR3 protein. The sample yields hundreds of thousands of distinct CDR3 sequences, over 9.5% seen once.

The chain joins TRBV3-1 to TRBJ1-1, with unresolved D. The source of this sequence is a human donor who donated a stem cell graft to a child with acute myeloid leukemia. The starting material was PBMCs from the stem cell graft donor, obtained from the stem cell graft. The CDR3 spells CASSQDGVNTEAFF. CDR3 sequence (DNA): TGTGCCAGCAGCCAAGACGGCGTGAACACTGAAGCTTTCTTT.